The source of this TCR beta chain is a study of cytomegalovirus exposure and HLA in healthy donors. Study-wide results and limits: With high specificity and sensitivity, the classifier reportedly diagnosed cytomegalovirus status. Most of the CMV-associated TCR beta chains (in a later analysis) appeared to be HLA-restricted. Within an earlier analysis, most TCR beta V segments proved productive either about 90% or about 30% of the time. TCR beta chains associated with HLA were, in a later analysis, more clonally expanded than equally common others.

To note about this clone: Its antigen remains unidentified.

The CDR3 has 13 residues. Trimming at V came to 6 bases and at J to 4 bases, leaving 4 bases not matched to a gene. Germline assignment: CDR1 PRHDT and CDR2 FYEKMQ (reference sequence). With 60 Vbeta and 13 Jbeta primers, the PCR was carried out. The method was immunoSEQ multiplex PCR; TCRdb's version includes in-frame clones alone and lacks a portion of them. Among approximately 180,000 clones, over 75% were seen once, and the ten largest hold about 1.8%. Sample: PBMCs. The sequence came from a man aged 18 to 30 in good health and CMV-seronegative. The chain has TRBV13 and TRBJ1-1, with 8 bases identical to TRBD1. The CDR3 here is CASSHTGGTEAFF. CDR3 in DNA: TGTGCCAGCAGTCATACAGGGGGCACTGAAGCTTTCTTT.